This T cell receptor beta chain originates from a study of T cell responses to AZD1222 COVID-19 vaccine. Regarding the study as a whole: Scientists sampled the repertoires only once the peak T cell response had passed. There were mostly white British donors and more females than males, and clonal diversity was possibly underestimated. Seropositive AZD1222 recipients at baseline numbered only five or six. Elevations in Spike-specific TCR breadth and depth followed administration of two AZD1222 doses.

This clone came up a few times. Its antigen is currently unknown. The method was immunoSEQ multiplex PCR; TCRdb's version includes in-frame clones alone and lacks a portion of them. Counted here are some 150,000 clones, approximately 89% occurring once; the ten biggest clones make up roughly 1.8%. The germline V gene has CDR1 SEHNR and CDR2 FQNEAQ (reference sequence). V was pared by 1 base and J by 5 bases, with 17 bases of the junction left unmatched. The CDR3 extends over 19 amino acids. The source is an adult who received the AZD1222 COVID-19 vaccine. J is TRBJ2-1 and V is TRBV7-9, with 7 bases fitting TRBD2. The sequencing here drew on peripheral blood, taken 28 days after the second AZD1222 dose. As DNA, the CDR3 is TGTGCCAGCAGCTTAGTTCGGGGTGGGAGGGCCCGACCTCACAATGAGCAGTTCTTC. This codes for CASSLVRGGRARPHNEQFF.